This TCR beta chain was captured by sequencing in a study of blood T cell repertoires in COVID-19. Only in-frame clones appear in the TCRdb table, and some are missing; sequencing was by immunoSEQ multiplex PCR. This sample carries nearly 65,000 clones, around 80% of them seen once, and the ten largest clones take 10% to 15%. The germline V gene has CDR1 LGHNA and CDR2 YSLEER. V was shortened by 3 bases and J by 5 bases, with 19 bases between the two germline ends. This CDR3 is 16 amino acids long. Material for sequencing was peripheral blood. This receptor was taken from a human donor in a cohort sampled during active COVID-19. The V gene is TRBV4-3, the J gene TRBJ1-2; perhaps TRBD1 as D (6 bases). The CDR3: CASSQAASTGSYGYTF. CDR3 DNA sequence: TGCGCCAGCAGCCAGGCCGCGTCAACAGGGAGTTATGGCTACACCTTC.